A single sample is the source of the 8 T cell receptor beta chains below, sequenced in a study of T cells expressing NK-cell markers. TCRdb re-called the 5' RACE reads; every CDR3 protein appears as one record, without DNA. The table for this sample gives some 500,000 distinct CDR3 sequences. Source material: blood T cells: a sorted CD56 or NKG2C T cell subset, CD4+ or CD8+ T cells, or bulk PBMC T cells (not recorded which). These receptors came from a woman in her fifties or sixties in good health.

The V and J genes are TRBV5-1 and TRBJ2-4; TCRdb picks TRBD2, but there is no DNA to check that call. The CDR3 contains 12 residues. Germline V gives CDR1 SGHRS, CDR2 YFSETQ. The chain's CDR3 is CASSPIGTVQYF. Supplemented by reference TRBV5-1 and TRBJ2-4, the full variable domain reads KAGVTQTPRYLIKTRGQQVTLSCSPISGHRSVSWYQQTPGQGLQFLFEYFSETQRNKGNFPGRFSGRQFSNSRSEMNVSTLELGDSALYLCASSPIGTVQYFGAGTRLSVL.

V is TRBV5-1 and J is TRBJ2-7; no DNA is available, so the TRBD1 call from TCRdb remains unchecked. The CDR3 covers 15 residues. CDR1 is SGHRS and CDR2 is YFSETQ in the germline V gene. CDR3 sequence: CASSLTGESSYEQYF.

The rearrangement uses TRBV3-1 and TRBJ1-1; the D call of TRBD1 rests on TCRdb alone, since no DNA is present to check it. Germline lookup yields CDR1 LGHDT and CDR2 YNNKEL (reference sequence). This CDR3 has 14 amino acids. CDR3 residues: CASSQALTGAEAFF. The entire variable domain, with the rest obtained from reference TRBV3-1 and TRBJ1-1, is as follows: DTAVSQTPKYLVTQMGNDKSIKCEQNLGHDTMYWYKQDSKKFLKIMFSYNNKELIINETVPNRFSPKSPDKAHLNLHINSLELGDSAVYFCASSQALTGAEAFFGQGTRLTVV.

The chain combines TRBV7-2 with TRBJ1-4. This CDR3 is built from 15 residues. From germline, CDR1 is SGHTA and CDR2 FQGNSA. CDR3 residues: CASSLEGRSTEKLFF.

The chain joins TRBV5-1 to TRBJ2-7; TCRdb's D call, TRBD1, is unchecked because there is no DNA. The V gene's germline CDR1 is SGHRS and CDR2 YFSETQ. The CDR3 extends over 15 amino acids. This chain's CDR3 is CASSLPGQHSYEQYF.

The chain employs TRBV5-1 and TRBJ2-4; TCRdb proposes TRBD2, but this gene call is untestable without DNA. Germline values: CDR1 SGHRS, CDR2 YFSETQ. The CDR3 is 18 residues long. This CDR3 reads CASSSGLGGSWGGNIQYF. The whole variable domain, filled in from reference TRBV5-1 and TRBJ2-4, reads KAGVTQTPRYLIKTRGQQVTLSCSPISGHRSVSWYQQTPGQGLQFLFEYFSETQRNKGNFPGRFSGRQFSNSRSEMNVSTLELGDSALYLCASSSGLGGSWGGNIQYFGAGTRLSVL.

The CDR3 sequence is CASTGGQPYEQYF. This chain connects TRBV5-6 to TRBJ2-7; no DNA is available, so the TRBD2 call from TCRdb remains unchecked. The length of the CDR3 is 13 residues. Per the germline V gene, CDR1 is SGHDT and CDR2 is YYEEEE.

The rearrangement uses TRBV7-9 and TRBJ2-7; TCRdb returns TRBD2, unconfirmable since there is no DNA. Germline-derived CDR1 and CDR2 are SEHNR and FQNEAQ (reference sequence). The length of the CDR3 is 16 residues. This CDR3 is CASSMGLAGGTYEQYF. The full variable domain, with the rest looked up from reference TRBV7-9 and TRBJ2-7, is DTGVSQNPRHKITKRGQNVTFRCDPISEHNRLYWYRQTLGQGPEFLTYFQNEAQLEKSRLLSDRFSAERPKGSFSTLEIQRTEQGDSAMYLCASSMGLAGGTYEQYFGPGTRLTVT.